This T cell receptor (beta chain) was documented in a study of blood T cell repertoires in COVID-19. Overall study: PBMCs, B-cell-depleted T cells, or T cells provided the cDNA or gDNA that made up the material.

The CDR3 sequence is 15 residues long. V lost 7 bases and J lost 0, with 16 bases in between. The V gene's germline CDR1 is SQVTM and CDR2 ANQGSEA. Participant-reported clinical history was the basis for cohort assignment. It was within 2 weeks before study entry that exposed participants met a COVID-19 case. This clone was counted a single time. TCRdb's table, derived via immunoSEQ multiplex PCR, lists solely in-frame clones and lacks some. The sample holds 350,000 to 400,000 clones, 80% to 95% seen once. The rearrangement joins TRBV29-1 to TRBJ1-3; a possible D gene is TRBD1 (5 bases). The sample consisted of PBMCs or T cells enriched from blood (not recorded which). The TCR comes from a woman aged 40 to 50 who had been exposed to COVID-19. The CDR3 nucleotides are TGCAGCGGACTGGGGGGGACGAGCTCTGGAAACACCATATATTTT. This translates into CSGLGGTSSGNTIYF.